This T cell receptor beta chain came from a study of T cell responses to AZD1222 COVID-19 vaccine. Assay: immunoSEQ multiplex PCR; the TCRdb copy retains only in-frame clones and omits some. The sample holds some 170,000 clones, approximately 95% seen once. Note on this clone: The antigen remains unidentified.

Whole-study findings and limits: Clonal diversity was possibly underestimated, and white British individuals and females predominated among donors.

CDR1 is SGDLS and CDR2 is YYNGEE in the germline V gene. The length of the CDR3 is 15 residues. Trimming removed 4 bases from V and 6 bases from J, with 16 bases in between. This chain joins TRBV9 and TRBJ2-2; perhaps TRBD1 as D (6 bases). The source is an adult who received the MenACWY meningococcal vaccine as a control. Sequencing used peripheral blood, obtained 28 days after the second dose of the MenACWY control vaccine. In DNA, the CDR3 is TGTGCCAGCAGCCCAACCCCAGGGGTAGCCGGGGAGCTGTTTTTT. Translating it yields CASSPTPGVAGELFF. The complete variable domain, with remaining parts taken from reference TRBV9 and TRBJ2-2, reads DSGVTQTPKHLITATGQRVTLRCSPRSGDLSVYWYQQSLDQGLQFLIQYYNGEERAKGNILERFSAQQFPDLHSELNLSSLELGDSALYFCASSPTPGVAGELFFGEGSRLTVL.